These 18 T cell receptor beta chains came from one sample sequenced in a study of T-cell reconstitution after alpha-beta-depleted transplantation in children. Unique molecular identifiers featured in how the TCRbeta library was prepared. Using its own MiXCR run on the PCR reads, TCRdb lists one record per CDR3 protein. Of some 400,000 distinct CDR3 sequences in the sample, just over 20% were seen once. The starting material was PBMCs from the stem cell graft donor, obtained from the stem cell graft. The receptors originated from a human donor who donated a stem cell graft to a child with acute myeloid leukemia.

The chain is built from TRBV28 and TRBJ2-1; 11 nucleotides line up with TRBD2. Germline V CDR1 and CDR2: MDHEN, SYDVKM. V lost 8 bases, J lost 1 base, and 10 bases stayed unmatched. The CDR3 runs 17 residues. DNA for the CDR3: TGTGCCAGCTCGTACGTAGCGGGAGGGCCGTCCTACAATGAGCAGTTCTTC. Its protein is CASSYVAGGPSYNEQFF.

This clonotype was recorded a few times. A much bigger clone sits one base away, suggesting this may be a read error. The J gene is TRBJ1-1, the V gene TRBV27; no clear D gene. Germline assignment: CDR1 MNHEY and CDR2 SMNVEV (reference sequence). The length of the CDR3 is 13 residues. With 4 bases removed from V and 1 base from J, the gap between germline ends came to 7 bases. Here the CDR3 DNA reads TGTGCCAGCAGTTCATGGGGGAACACTGAAGCTTTCTTT. It yields the protein CASSSWGNTEAFF.

The chain combines TRBV12-3 or TRBV12-4 with TRBJ2-3, with a tentative D call TRBD2 (7 bases). Between the trimmed V and J ends, which lost 11 bases and 0 bases, there was a span of 15 bases. The CDR3 sequence is 14 residues long. CDR3 loop: CAAAKGGSTDTQYF. CDR3 coding DNA: TGTGCCGCTGCAAAGGGGGGGAGCACAGATACGCAGTATTTT.

Here the CDR3 reads CASSPTPTYEQYF. The CDR3 nucleotides are TGTGCCAGCAGTCCGACACCTACCTACGAGCAGTACTTC. The V and J genes are TRBV12-3 or TRBV12-4 and TRBJ2-7; D gene unclear. Between the trimmed V and J ends, which lost 5 bases and 2 bases, there was a span of 10 bases. This CDR3 is 13 amino acids long.

This clonotype appeared a few times. The rearrangement links TRBV29-1 to TRBJ2-5, with 7 bases fitting TRBD2. The CDR3 contains 15 residues. J lost 5 bases, V lost 6 bases, and 15 bases had no gene match. Germline CDR1 SQVTM, CDR2 ANQGSEA. CDR3 in amino acids: CSVGSPAGAPETQYF. CDR3 DNA: TGCAGCGTAGGTTCTCCTGCGGGAGCCCCCGAGACCCAGTACTTC.

This chain links TRBV12-3 or TRBV12-4 with TRBJ2-2, with a weak D call TRBD2 (5 bases). The V gene lost 4 bases and the J gene lost 6 bases, with 12 bases spanning the gap. CDR3 size: 14 residues. The DNA for the CDR3 is TGTGCCAGCAGTTCGGGGTTTGCGGCCGGGGAGCTGTTTTTT. Translation: CASSSGFAAGELFF.

The chain links TRBV29-1 to TRBJ1-6, with D hard to call. CDR3 length: 13 residues. CDR1 is SQVTM and CDR2 is ANQGSEA in the germline V gene. With 6 bases removed from V and 7 bases from J, the gap between germline ends came to 13 bases. CDR3 DNA sequence: TGCAGCGTCGGTTTGCTGCCAAATTCACCCCTCCACTTT. It translates to CSVGLLPNSPLHF. The full variable domain, completed using reference TRBV29-1 and TRBJ1-6, is SAVISQKPSRDICQRGTSLTIQCQVDSQVTMMFWYRQQPGQSLTLIATANQGSEATYESGFVIDKFPISRPNLTFSTLTVSNMSPEDSSIYLCSVGLLPNSPLHFGNGTRLTVT.

This clonotype appeared a few times. This chain connects TRBV20-1 to TRBJ2-1; D may be TRBD2 (5 bases). From germline, CDR1 is DFQATT and CDR2 SNEGSKA (reference sequence). The CDR3 contains 13 residues. V was cut by 5 bases and J by 5 bases, with 13 bases left in between. CDR3 sequence reads: CSARGLQHNEQFF. CDR3 sequence (DNA): TGCAGTGCTCGAGGACTGCAGCACAATGAGCAGTTCTTC.

This clonotype has a handful of counts. V gene TRBV5-6 combines with J gene TRBJ2-3; D could derive from TRBD1 or TRBD2 (5 bases each). V shed 3 bases and J shed 14 bases, with 13 bases lying between them. There are 11 residues in the CDR3. Germline CDR1 is SGHDT and CDR2 is YYEEEE. The DNA for the CDR3 is TGTGCCAGCAGCTCCGGGGCTAAGGGGTATTTT. Protein product: CASSSGAKGYF.

This clonotype was detected only a few times. The rearrangement joins TRBV5-1 to TRBJ2-1; D remains ambiguous. The CDR3 is 15 amino acids. In germline, CDR1 is SGHRS, CDR2 YFSETQ. V was pared by 0 bases and J by 7 bases, with 14 bases between. Here the CDR3 DNA reads TGCGCCAGCAGCTTGGAGGACCGACCTAATAATGAGCAGTTCTTC. Residues: CASSLEDRPNNEQFF.

The chain employs TRBV4-3 and TRBJ2-5; D gene uncertain. With 4 bases removed from V and 2 bases from J, the gap between germline ends came to 17 bases. Germline CDR1 LGHNA, CDR2 YSLEER. The CDR3 length is 16 residues. CDR3 residues: CASSLQYPPRQETQYF. In DNA form, the CDR3 reads TGCGCCAGCAGCCTACAGTACCCTCCGCGTCAAGAGACCCAGTACTTC.

This clonotype was observed many times. V is TRBV20-1 and J is TRBJ2-7; D remains unclear. V lost 1 base, J lost 4 bases, and 8 bases lay in between. CDR3 length: 12 residues. Per germline, CDR1 DFQATT and CDR2 SNEGSKA (reference sequence). CDR3 nucleotides: TGCAGTGCTAGAGTGAGACTTTACGAGCAGTACTTC. Its protein is CSARVRLYEQYF.

This clonotype was counted at least ten times. The DNA of the CDR3 is TGCGCCAGCAGCCCCCCCGGGACTAGCAGCGAGCAGTACTTC. The encoded protein is CASSPPGTSSEQYF. This rearrangement joins TRBV5-1 to TRBJ2-7; 9 nucleotides align to TRBD2. This CDR3 region has 14 residues. The germline V gene has CDR1 SGHRS and CDR2 YFSETQ. Losses at the gene ends were 4 bases for V and 6 bases for J; bases not matched to a gene: 8.

Relative to its sample, this clonotype is medium-sized (0.01 to 0.1%). This chain links TRBV20-1 with TRBJ1-4; TRBD1 matches at 7 bases. This CDR3 is 12 amino acids long. With 5 bases clipped from V and 8 bases from J, the junction kept 5 bases outside the gene matches. CDR1 is DFQATT, CDR2 SNEGSKA, per germline (reference sequence). For the CDR3, the DNA is TGCAGTGCTCCGGGACAGACAGAAAAACTGTTTTTT. It translates to CSAPGQTEKLFF.

The table lists this clonotype with many counts. This chain links TRBV6-5 with TRBJ2-3; tentative D call: TRBD2 (5 bases). Per the germline V gene, CDR1 is MNHEY and CDR2 is SVGAGI. V shed 2 bases and J shed 11 bases, with 11 bases lying between them. This CDR3 is built from 12 residues. CDR3 sequence (DNA): TGTGCCAGCAGTTACGGTTTCGGGGTGCAGTATTTT. Translated, it gives CASSYGFGVQYF.

The table lists this clonotype with many counts. The chain links TRBV20-1 to TRBJ2-5, with TRBD2 identical over 13 bases. Germline V gene sequence: CDR1 DFQATT, CDR2 SNEGSKA (reference sequence). With 1 base clipped from V and 2 bases from J, the junction kept 1 base outside the gene matches. The CDR3 sequence is 15 residues long. The CDR3 region is CSARGLAGGQETQYF. The CDR3 DNA reads as TGCAGTGCTAGAGGACTAGCGGGGGGACAAGAGACCCAGTACTTC.

The V call is TRBV12-3 or TRBV12-4, the J call TRBJ1-2, with D uncertain. Trimming took off 5 bases at V and 2 bases at J, with 18 bases between the two ends. There are 16 residues in the CDR3. The CDR3 here is CASSQNLGQLNYGYTF. In nucleotides, the CDR3 is TGTGCCAGCAGTCAAAACCTGGGTCAGCTAAACTATGGCTACACCTTC.

The chain links TRBV20-1 to TRBJ2-5, with 13 positions matching TRBD2. CDR1 is DFQATT, CDR2 SNEGSKA, per germline (reference sequence). V was clipped by 8 bases and J by 5 bases; unmatched bases: 8. The CDR3 runs to 14 residues. The CDR3 DNA reads TGCAGTATCGGGACTAGCGGGATTGGTGAGACCCAGTACTTC. Encoded protein: CSIGTSGIGETQYF.